This T cell receptor (beta chain) was sequenced in a study of OX40 agonist ivuxolimab in advanced cancers. Study overall: Patients receiving dose escalation had hepatocellular carcinoma, melanoma, renal cell or head and neck cancer.

Method: immunoSEQ multiplex PCR; TCRdb's copy keeps in-frame clones and lacks some. Among more than 85,000 clones, roughly nine tenths were seen once, and the ten largest hold around 0.31%. The CDR3 has 14 residues. The V segment lost 6 bases and the J segment 7 bases; nucleotides outside the gene matches: 7. The germline gives CDR1 WSHSY, CDR2 SAAADI. This chain uses TRBV10-2 with TRBJ1-4, with 8 bases that match TRBD1. The sequence derives from an adult with an advanced solid tumor such as melanoma, head and neck, liver or kidney cancer. Sequenced here: CD4+ or CD8+ T cells sorted from blood, sampled in a trial of the OX40 agonist ivuxolimab. The chain's CDR3 is CASRTGGSSEKLFF. Here the CDR3 DNA reads TGCGCCAGCAGAACAGGGGGGTCGTCTGAAAAACTGTTTTTT.